The 8 T cell receptor beta chains given below trace back to one sample, sequenced in a study of CD8+ T cells in alopecia areata. After isolation, RNA underwent reverse transcription to generate cDNA as the sequencing template. Some clones are missing from TCRdb's copy, which holds only in-frame ones; the method was immunoSEQ multiplex PCR. Here the sample spans approximately 150,000 clones, approximately 65% being singletons. Sequencing used CD8+ T cells sorted from blood, obtained at week 0. Receptors were obtained from a human donor with alopecia areata.

This clone was seen a single time. The V and J genes are TRBV4-1 and TRBJ1-2; TRBD1 matches 8 bases. Germline trimming cut 4 bases from V and 3 bases from J; bases unmatched to any gene: 4. The CDR3 sequence is 14 residues long. Germline V gene data show CDR1 as MGHRA and CDR2 as YSYEKL. The CDR3 here is CASSLGTGDYGYTF. The CDR3 bases are TGCGCCAGCAGCCTCGGGACAGGAGACTATGGCTACACCTTC.

This clone was observed a handful of times. The gene calls are TRBV29-1 and TRBJ2-5, with D unresolved. V shed 1 base and J shed 8 bases, with 17 bases lying between them. Germline assignment: CDR1 SQVTM and CDR2 ANQGSEA. The CDR3 sequence is 14 residues long. The CDR3 DNA is TGCAGCGTTGAAGGTGGTGGGCCCAGTTTAACCCAGTACTTC. Amino acid sequence: CSVEGGGPSLTQYF. The variable domain in full, completed from reference TRBV29-1 and TRBJ2-5, reads SAVISQKPSRDICQRGTSLTIQCQVDSQVTMMFWYRQQPGQSLTLIATANQGSEATYESGFVIDKFPISRPNLTFSTLTVSNMSPEDSSIYLCSVEGGGPSLTQYFGPGTRLLVL.

The table lists this clone with a few counts. This chain joins TRBV5-6 and TRBJ1-2, with D unclear. V was clipped by 2 bases and J by 12 bases, with 17 bases between them. CDR1 is SGHDT, CDR2 YYEEEE, per germline. CDR3 length equals 13 residues. The CDR3 reads CASSFKGVPPDTF. In nucleotides, the CDR3 is TGTGCCAGCAGCTTCAAGGGCGTCCCGCCTGACACCTTC.

The V and J genes are TRBV18 and TRBJ2-6; TRBD1 agrees at 7 bases. With V trimmed by 6 bases and J by 4 bases, 6 bases remained unmatched. The CDR3 has 15 residues. Per the germline V gene, CDR1 is KGHSH and CDR2 is LQKENI. CDR3 residues: CASSAGGSGANVLTF. Here the CDR3 DNA reads TGTGCCAGCTCGGCAGGGGGTTCCGGGGCCAACGTCCTGACTTTC.

J is TRBJ1-5 and V is TRBV5-1, with D possibly TRBD1 on 6 matching bases. V dropped 3 bases and J dropped 5 bases, with 9 bases sitting between them. Germline CDR1 SGHRS, CDR2 YFSETQ. The CDR3 has 13 residues. The CDR3 is CASSWGADQPQHF. CDR3 bases: TGCGCCAGCAGCTGGGGGGCGGATCAGCCCCAGCATTTT.

The rearrangement uses TRBV27 and TRBJ1-6; D unclear. V was shortened by 1 base and J by 9 bases, with 10 bases between the two germline ends. Germline values: CDR1 MNHEY, CDR2 SMNVEV (reference sequence). The CDR3 has 14 residues. The CDR3 DNA reads as TGTGCCAGCAGTTTATTCGGGTTTGGTTCACCCCTCCACTTT. It is translated as CASSLFGFGSPLHF.

The chain combines TRBV30 with TRBJ1-1; no reliable D call. CDR1 and CDR2 (germline): GTSNPN, SVGIG (reference sequence). The CDR3 extends over 11 amino acids. V was pared by 3 bases and J by 8 bases, with 10 bases between. The CDR3: CAWSWANEAFF. The CDR3 DNA reads as TGTGCCTGGAGCTGGGCCAACGAAGCTTTCTTT.

This clone appeared once. The chain has TRBV5-1 and TRBJ2-1, with 7 bases matching TRBD1. The CDR3 is made up of 13 amino acids. Germline loops: CDR1 SGHRS, CDR2 YFSETQ. J lost 4 bases, V lost 5 bases, and 3 bases had no gene match. The CDR3 coding sequence is TGCGCCAGCAGTCTGGGACAGTACAATGAGCAGTTCTTC. Amino acid sequence: CASSLGQYNEQFF.